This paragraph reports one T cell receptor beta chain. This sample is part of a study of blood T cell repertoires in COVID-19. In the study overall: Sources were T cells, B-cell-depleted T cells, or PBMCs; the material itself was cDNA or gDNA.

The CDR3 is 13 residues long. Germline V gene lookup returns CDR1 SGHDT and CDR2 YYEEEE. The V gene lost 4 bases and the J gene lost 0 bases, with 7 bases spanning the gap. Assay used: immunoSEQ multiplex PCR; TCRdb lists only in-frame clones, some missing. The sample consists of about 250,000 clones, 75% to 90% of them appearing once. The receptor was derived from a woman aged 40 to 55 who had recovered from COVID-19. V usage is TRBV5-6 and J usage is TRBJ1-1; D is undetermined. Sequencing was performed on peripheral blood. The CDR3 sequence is CASSPAVNTEAFF. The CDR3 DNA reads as TGTGCCAGCAGCCCCGCGGTGAACACTGAAGCTTTCTTT.